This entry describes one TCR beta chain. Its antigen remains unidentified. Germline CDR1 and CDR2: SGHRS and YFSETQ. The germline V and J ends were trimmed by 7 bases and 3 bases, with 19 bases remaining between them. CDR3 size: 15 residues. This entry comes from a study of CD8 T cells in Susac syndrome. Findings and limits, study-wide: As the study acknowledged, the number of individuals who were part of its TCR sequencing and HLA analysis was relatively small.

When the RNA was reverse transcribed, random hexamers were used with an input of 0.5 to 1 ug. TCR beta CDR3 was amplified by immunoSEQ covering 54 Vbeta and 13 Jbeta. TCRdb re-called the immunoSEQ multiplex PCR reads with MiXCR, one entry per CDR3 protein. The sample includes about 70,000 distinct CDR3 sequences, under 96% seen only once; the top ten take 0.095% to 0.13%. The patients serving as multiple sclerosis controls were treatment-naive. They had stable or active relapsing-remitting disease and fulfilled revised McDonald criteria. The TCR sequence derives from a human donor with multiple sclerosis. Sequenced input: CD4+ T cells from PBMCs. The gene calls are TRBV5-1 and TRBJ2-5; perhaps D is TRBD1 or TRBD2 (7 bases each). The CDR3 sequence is CASGETGRVEETQYF. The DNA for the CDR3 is TGCGCCAGCGGAGAGACAGGGAGGGTGGAAGAGACCCAGTACTTC.